These 5 T cell receptor beta chains originate from one sample sequenced in a study of human T cells and chemical hapten exposure (dated by TCRdb to 2020 to 2022). The sample's time point label, decoded: pre-sensitization, week 0. Explained via the paper, the treatment or condition label denotes: therapeutic diphenylcyclopropenone sensitization with weekly scalp DPC. Libraries were built with RACE. Sequenced using a NextSeq 500. TCRdb handled the public reads itself, with Q25 trimming in fastp and clone calling in MiXCR, and kept productive beta chains. Every CDR3 protein is listed once, alongside the most common genes and DNA of its rows. In all, the sample holds approximately 77,000 distinct CDR3 sequences, and around 13% of those were seen once. The ten biggest clones cover 3.5% to 6% of the sample. The sample here was whole blood, taken in connection with sensitization to the hapten diphenylcyclopropenone (DPC). These receptors were obtained from a woman aged 45-65 years with alopecia areata. Some clones in this sample may be carry-over from other donors' samples.

The chain carries TRBV7-6 and TRBJ2-7, with D possibly called TRBD1 or TRBD2 (5 bases each). Deletions cut 2 bases from V and 6 bases from J, with 11 bases between. Germline V gives CDR1 SGHVS, CDR2 FNYEAQ. CDR3 size: 13 residues. The CDR3 DNA reads as TGTGCCAGCAGCTTAAGGTGGGACGCCGAGCAGTACTTC. Translated, it gives CASSLRWDAEQYF. The full variable domain, its missing parts supplied by reference TRBV7-6 and TRBJ2-7, is GAGVSQSPRYKVTKRGQDVALRCDPISGHVSLYWYRQALGQGPEFLTYFNYEAQQDKSGLPNDRFSAERPEGSISTLTIQRTEQRDSAMYRCASSLRWDAEQYFGPGTRLTVT.

In this sample, this clonotype turned up a few times. The J gene is TRBJ2-7, the V gene TRBV30, with D possibly called TRBD1 or TRBD2 (5 bases each). This CDR3 is 12 amino acids long. V was trimmed by 6 bases and J by 1 base, leaving 10 bases between them. Germline loops: CDR1 GTSNPN, CDR2 SVGIG (reference sequence). CDR3 region: CACRGVSYEQYF. The DNA for the CDR3 is TGTGCCTGTAGAGGGGTTTCCTACGAGCAGTACTTC.

This clonotype was seen only a few times. The rearrangement links TRBV29-1 to TRBJ2-4; D remains ambiguous. Trimming stripped 7 bases from V and 1 base from J, with 14 bases between. The germline CDR1 and CDR2 sequences are SQVTM and ANQGSEA. The CDR3 covers 14 residues. The CDR3 loop is CSAHSGVAKNIQYF. As DNA, the CDR3 is TGCAGCGCCCACAGTGGGGTGGCCAAAAACATTCAGTACTTC.

This clonotype has more than one count but fewer than ten. This chain links TRBV6-1 with TRBJ1-1; weak D call: TRBD1 (6 bases). V lost 5 bases, J lost 1 base, and 11 bases lay in between. CDR1 and CDR2 (germline): MNHNS, SASEGT. This CDR3 is built from 14 residues. The CDR3 bases are TGTGCCAGCAGTATACAGGGTCGGAACACTGAAGCTTTCTTT. Translating gives CASSIQGRNTEAFF.

This clonotype has a handful of counts. The V gene is TRBV7-2, the J gene TRBJ1-6; no clear D gene. The CDR3 length is 13 residues. The germline gives CDR1 SGHTA, CDR2 FQGNSA. The ends were cut back, 6 bases at V and 9 bases at J, with 12 bases in the middle. Here the CDR3 reads CASSPPERSPLHF. The CDR3 nucleotides read TGTGCCAGCAGTCCCCCTGAACGTTCACCCCTCCACTTT.